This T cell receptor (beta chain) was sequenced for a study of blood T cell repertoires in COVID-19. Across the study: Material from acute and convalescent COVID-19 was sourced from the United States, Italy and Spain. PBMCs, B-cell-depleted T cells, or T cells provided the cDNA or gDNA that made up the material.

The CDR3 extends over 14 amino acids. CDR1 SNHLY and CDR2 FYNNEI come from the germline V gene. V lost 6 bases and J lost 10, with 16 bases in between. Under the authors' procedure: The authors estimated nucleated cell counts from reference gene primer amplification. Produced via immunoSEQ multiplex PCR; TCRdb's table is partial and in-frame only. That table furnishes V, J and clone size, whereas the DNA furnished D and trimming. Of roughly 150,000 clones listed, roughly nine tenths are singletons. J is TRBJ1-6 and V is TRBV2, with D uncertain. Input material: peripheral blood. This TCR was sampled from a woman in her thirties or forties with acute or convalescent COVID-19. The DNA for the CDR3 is TGTGCCAGCAGGACCAGGATATGGTACTCACCCCTCCACTTT. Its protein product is CASRTRIWYSPLHF.